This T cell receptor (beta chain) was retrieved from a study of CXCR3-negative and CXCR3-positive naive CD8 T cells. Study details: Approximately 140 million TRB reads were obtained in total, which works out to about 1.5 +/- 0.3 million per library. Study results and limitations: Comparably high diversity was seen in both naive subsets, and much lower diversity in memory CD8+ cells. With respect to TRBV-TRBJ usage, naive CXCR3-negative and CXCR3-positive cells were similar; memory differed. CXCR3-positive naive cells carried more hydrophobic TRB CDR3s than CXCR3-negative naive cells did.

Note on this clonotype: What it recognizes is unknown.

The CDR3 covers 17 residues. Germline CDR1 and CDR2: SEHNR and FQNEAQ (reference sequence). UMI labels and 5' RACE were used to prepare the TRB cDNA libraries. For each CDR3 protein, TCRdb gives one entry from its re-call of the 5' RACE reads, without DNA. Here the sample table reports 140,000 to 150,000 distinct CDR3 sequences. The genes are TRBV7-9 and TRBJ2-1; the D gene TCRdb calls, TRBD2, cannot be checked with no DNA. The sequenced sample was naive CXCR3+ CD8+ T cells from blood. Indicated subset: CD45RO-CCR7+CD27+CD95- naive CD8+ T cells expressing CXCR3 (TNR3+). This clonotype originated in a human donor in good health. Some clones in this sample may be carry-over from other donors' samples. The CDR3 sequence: CASSSRTSGGTNNEQFF.